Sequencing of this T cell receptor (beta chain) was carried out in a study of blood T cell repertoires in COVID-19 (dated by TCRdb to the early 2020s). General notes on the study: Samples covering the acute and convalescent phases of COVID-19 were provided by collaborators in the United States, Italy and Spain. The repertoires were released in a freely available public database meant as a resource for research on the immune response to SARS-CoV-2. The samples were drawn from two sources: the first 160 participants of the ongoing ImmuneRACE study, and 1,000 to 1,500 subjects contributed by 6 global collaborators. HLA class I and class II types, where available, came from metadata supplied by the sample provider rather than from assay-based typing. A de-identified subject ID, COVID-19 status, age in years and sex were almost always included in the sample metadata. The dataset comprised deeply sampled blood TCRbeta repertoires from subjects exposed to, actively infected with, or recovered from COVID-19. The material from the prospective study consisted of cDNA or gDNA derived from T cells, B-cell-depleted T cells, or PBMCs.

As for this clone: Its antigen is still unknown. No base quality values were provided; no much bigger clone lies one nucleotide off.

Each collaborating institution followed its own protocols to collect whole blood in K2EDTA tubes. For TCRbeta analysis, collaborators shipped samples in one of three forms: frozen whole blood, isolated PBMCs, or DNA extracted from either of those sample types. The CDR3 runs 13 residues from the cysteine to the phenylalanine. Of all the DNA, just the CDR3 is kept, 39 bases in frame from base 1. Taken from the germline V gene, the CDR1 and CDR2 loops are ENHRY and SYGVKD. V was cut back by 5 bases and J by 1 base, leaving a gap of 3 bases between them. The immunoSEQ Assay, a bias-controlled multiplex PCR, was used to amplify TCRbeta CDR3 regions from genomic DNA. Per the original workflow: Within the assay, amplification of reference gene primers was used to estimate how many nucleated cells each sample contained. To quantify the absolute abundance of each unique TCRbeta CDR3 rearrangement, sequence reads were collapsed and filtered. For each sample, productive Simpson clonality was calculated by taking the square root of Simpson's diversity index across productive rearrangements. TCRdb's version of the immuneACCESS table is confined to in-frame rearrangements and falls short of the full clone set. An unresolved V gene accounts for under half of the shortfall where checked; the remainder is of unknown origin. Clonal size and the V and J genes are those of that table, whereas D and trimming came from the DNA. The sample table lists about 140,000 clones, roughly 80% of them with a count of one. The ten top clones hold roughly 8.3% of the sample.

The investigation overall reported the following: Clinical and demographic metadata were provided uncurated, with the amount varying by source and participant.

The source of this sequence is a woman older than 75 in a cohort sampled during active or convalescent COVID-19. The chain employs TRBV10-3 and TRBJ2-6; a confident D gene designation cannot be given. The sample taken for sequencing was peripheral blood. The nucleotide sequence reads TGTGCCATCAGTTCGTCTGGGGCCAACGTCCTGACTTTC. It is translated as CAISSSGANVLTF.